This record looks at one T cell receptor (beta chain) sequence and its context. Germline loops: CDR1 MDHEN, CDR2 SYDVKM. The CDR3 consists of 12 residues. Trimming removed 10 bases from V and 5 bases from J, with 12 bases in between. This specimen comes from a study of blood T cells in healthy people across ages. Through a sample-barcoded 5' primer and a J-beta primer mix, a second PCR was run for roughly 7 to 12 cycles. CDR3-containing paired-end reads numbered at least 3 million in each sample. MiXCR was run by TCRdb on the 5' RACE reads, yielding one entry per CDR3 protein. The sample yields about 1.8 million distinct CDR3 sequences, around half seen once.

This clonotype was sampled from a woman aged 40 to 55 in good health. The J gene is TRBJ2-1, the V gene TRBV28; D not certain. The sample taken for sequencing was blood. DNA for the CDR3: TGTGCCATCGCTGACTGGGACAATGAGCAGTTCTTC. Translation: CAIADWDNEQFF.